These 14 T cell receptor beta chains were all obtained from the same sample, sequenced in a study of T cell responses to AZD1222 COVID-19 vaccine. Libraries were prepared by immunoSEQ multiplex PCR; TCRdb keeps only in-frame clonotypes and omits some of them. The sample consists of 150,000 to 250,000 clones, roughly 92% of them appearing once. Here the sequenced sample was peripheral blood, taken 28 days after the second AZD1222 dose. These receptors all come from an adult who received the AZD1222 COVID-19 vaccine.

The chain couples TRBV4-1 to TRBJ1-5; perhaps TRBD1 as D (6 bases). Trimming removed 5 bases at V and 6 bases at J, with 17 bases between. Germline CDR1 is MGHRA and CDR2 is YSYEKL. This CDR3 contains 15 residues. The CDR3 region is CASSGDLQGVQPQHF. The DNA for the CDR3 is TGCGCCAGCAGCGGAGATCTACAGGGAGTTCAGCCCCAGCATTTT.

The table lists this clone with a count of one. The V gene is TRBV30, the J gene TRBJ1-5; unclear D gene. V dropped 2 bases and J dropped 4 bases, with 9 bases sitting between them. The CDR3 length is 13 residues. CDR1 and CDR2 from the germline V gene are GTSNPN and SVGIG (reference sequence). The CDR3 coding sequence is TGTGCCTGGAGTACCCAGGAAAATCAGCCCCAGCATTTT. It yields the protein CAWSTQENQPQHF.

The gene calls are TRBV7-3 and TRBJ2-3; D might be TRBD2 (5 bases). The V end lost 3 bases, the J end lost 0 bases, and 7 bases lay between the germline ends. Germline CDR1 and CDR2: SGHTA and FQGTGA. The CDR3 is made up of 14 amino acids. CDR3 nucleotides: TGTGCCAGCAGCTTCAGGACTAGCACAGATACGCAGTATTTT. Residues: CASSFRTSTDTQYF.

V and J are TRBV5-1 and TRBJ2-5, with 9 nucleotides matching TRBD1. The CDR3 consists of 15 residues. CDR1 SGHRS and CDR2 YFSETQ come from the germline V gene. V shed 0 bases and J 7 bases; nucleotides not matched to a gene: 7. CDR3: CASSLAGTGIGTQYF. CDR3 DNA: TGCGCCAGCAGCTTGGCCGGGACAGGGATCGGGACCCAGTACTTC.

This chain joins TRBV27 and TRBJ2-7; TRBD2 agrees at 9 bases. V shed 2 bases and J 2 bases; nucleotides not matched to a gene: 4. The germline CDR1 and CDR2 sequences are MNHEY and SMNVEV (reference sequence). CDR3 length: 15 residues. In DNA form, the CDR3 reads TGTGCCAGCAGTTTAAGACTAGCGGTACCCTACGAGCAGTACTTC. Translating gives CASSLRLAVPYEQYF.

The V and J genes are TRBV5-1 and TRBJ1-3; D gene uncertain. Per germline, CDR1 SGHRS and CDR2 YFSETQ. The CDR3 has 16 residues. Between the trimmed V and J ends, which lost 0 bases and 7 bases, there was a span of 17 bases. The CDR3 here is CASSLGGYPPRNTIYF. As DNA, the CDR3 is TGCGCCAGCAGCTTGGGTGGTTACCCTCCGCGGAACACCATATATTTT. The variable domain in full, with the rest retrieved from reference TRBV5-1 and TRBJ1-3, is KAGVTQTPRYLIKTRGQQVTLSCSPISGHRSVSWYQQTPGQGLQFLFEYFSETQRNKGNFPGRFSGRQFSNSRSEMNVSTLELGDSALYLCASSLGGYPPRNTIYFGEGSWLTVV.

This chain uses TRBV5-1 with TRBJ1-5, with D perhaps TRBD1 (5 bases). The CDR3 has 14 amino acids. Germline V gene data show CDR1 as SGHRS and CDR2 as YFSETQ. Deletions cut 0 bases from V and 6 bases from J, with 10 bases between. The DNA for the CDR3 is TGCGCCAGCAGCTTGGGTTTGGGGGGTCAGCCCCAGCATTTT. Translated: CASSLGLGGQPQHF. Filled out from reference TRBV5-1 and TRBJ1-5, the complete variable domain reads KAGVTQTPRYLIKTRGQQVTLSCSPISGHRSVSWYQQTPGQGLQFLFEYFSETQRNKGNFPGRFSGRQFSNSRSEMNVSTLELGDSALYLCASSLGLGGQPQHFGDGTRLSIL.

The rearrangement joins TRBV4-2 to TRBJ2-3, with a weak D call TRBD1 (5 bases). The germline CDR1 and CDR2 sequences are LGHNA and YNFKEQ. V lost 0 bases and J 1 base, leaving 14 bases between the germline ends. The CDR3 is 17 amino acids. The CDR3 loop reads CASSQDRGVLGTDTQYF. For the CDR3, the DNA is TGTGCCAGCAGCCAAGATAGGGGCGTCCTGGGCACAGATACGCAGTATTTT.

The rearrangement joins TRBV29-1 to TRBJ2-1, with 11 bases lining up with TRBD2. Germline V lookup: CDR1 SQVTM, CDR2 ANQGSEA. The CDR3 totals 14 residues. Losses at the gene ends were 4 bases for V and 6 bases for J; bases not matched to a gene: 5. The CDR3 region is CSVGRLAGGNEQFF. The CDR3 bases are TGCAGCGTTGGTAGGCTAGCGGGAGGCAATGAGCAGTTCTTC.

The V and J genes are TRBV29-1 and TRBJ1-4; weak D call: TRBD1 (5 bases). The V gene lost 6 bases and the J gene lost 8 bases, with 16 bases spanning the gap. Germline V gene data show CDR1 as SQVTM and CDR2 as ANQGSEA. This CDR3 has 13 residues. The CDR3 DNA is TGCAGCGTCGATCTGGGGGGTAGCGAAAAACTGTTTTTT. Its translation: CSVDLGGSEKLFF.

CDR3 region: CASSEMASGEKLFF. The CDR3 coding sequence is TGTGCCAGCAGTGAGATGGCCTCCGGAGAAAAACTGTTTTTT. The chain employs TRBV25-1 and TRBJ1-4; D unresolved. Deletions cut 3 bases from V and 8 bases from J, with 13 bases between. The CDR3 has 14 residues. Germline lookup yields CDR1 MGHDK and CDR2 SYGVNS. The entire variable domain, with the rest obtained from reference TRBV25-1 and TRBJ1-4, is as follows: EADIYQTPRYLVIGTGKKITLECSQTMGHDKMYWYQQDPGMELHLIHYSYGVNSTEKGDLSSESTVSRIRTEHFPLTLESARPSHTSQYLCASSEMASGEKLFFGSGTQLSVL.

This chain joins TRBV11-2 and TRBJ1-4; possible D gene TRBD1, 5 bases. V was trimmed by 6 bases and J by 8 bases, leaving 19 bases between them. The CDR3 has 15 amino acids. Germline values: CDR1 SGHAT, CDR2 FQNNGV. The CDR3 loop is CASSRDSLRVEKLFF. CDR3 nucleotides: TGTGCCAGCAGTCGCGACAGCCTCCGGGTCGAAAAACTGTTTTTT.

This clone occurred a few times. The same CDR3 is also encoded by other DNA sequences in this sample. The J gene is TRBJ1-1, the V gene TRBV29-1, with 7 bases matching TRBD1. The J segment lost 1 base and the V segment lost 4 bases, leaving 0 bases of the junction unmatched. Germline V gene lookup returns CDR1 SQVTM and CDR2 ANQGSEA. The length of the CDR3 is 12 residues. The CDR3 nucleotides are TGCAGCGTTGGACAGGGGAACACTGAAGCTTTCTTT. Its translation is CSVGQGNTEAFF.

This rearrangement joins TRBV27 to TRBJ2-7, with 8 bases identical to TRBD1. The germline gives CDR1 MNHEY, CDR2 SMNVEV (reference sequence). The CDR3 is 14 amino acids. Trimming removed 3 bases from V and 2 bases from J; junction bases left unmatched: 3. The CDR3 coding sequence is TGTGCCAGCAGTTTCTGGGACAGGACCTACGAGCAGTACTTC. It is translated as CASSFWDRTYEQYF.